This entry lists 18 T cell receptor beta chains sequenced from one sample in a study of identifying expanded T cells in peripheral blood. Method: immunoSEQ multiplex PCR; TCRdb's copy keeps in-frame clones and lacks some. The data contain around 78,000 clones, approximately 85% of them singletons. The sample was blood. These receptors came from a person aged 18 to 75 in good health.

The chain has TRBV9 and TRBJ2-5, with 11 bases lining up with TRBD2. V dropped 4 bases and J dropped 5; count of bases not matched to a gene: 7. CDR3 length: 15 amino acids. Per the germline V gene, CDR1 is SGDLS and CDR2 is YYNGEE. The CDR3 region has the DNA TGTGCCAGCAGCACCCCTGGGACTAGCGGCGAGACCCAGTACTTC. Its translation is CASSTPGTSGETQYF.

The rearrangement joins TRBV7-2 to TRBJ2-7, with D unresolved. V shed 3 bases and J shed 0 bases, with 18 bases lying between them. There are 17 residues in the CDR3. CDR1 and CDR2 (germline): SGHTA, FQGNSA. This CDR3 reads CASSFTPLERTSYEQYF. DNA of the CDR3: TGTGCCAGCAGCTTTACTCCACTTGAAAGGACCTCCTACGAGCAGTACTTC.

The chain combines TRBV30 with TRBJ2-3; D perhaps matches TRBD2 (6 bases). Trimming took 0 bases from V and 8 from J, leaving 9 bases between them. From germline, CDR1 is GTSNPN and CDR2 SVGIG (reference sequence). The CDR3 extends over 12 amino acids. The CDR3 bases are TGTGCCTGGAGTGTACTGGGGGGTACGCAGTATTTT. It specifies CAWSVLGGTQYF.

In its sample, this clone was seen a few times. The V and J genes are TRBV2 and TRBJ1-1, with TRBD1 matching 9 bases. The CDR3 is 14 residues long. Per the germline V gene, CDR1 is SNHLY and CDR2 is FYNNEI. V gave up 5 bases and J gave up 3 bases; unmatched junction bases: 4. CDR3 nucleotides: TGTGCCAGCAGTCCACAGGGGGCGGACACTGAAGCTTTCTTT. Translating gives CASSPQGADTEAFF.

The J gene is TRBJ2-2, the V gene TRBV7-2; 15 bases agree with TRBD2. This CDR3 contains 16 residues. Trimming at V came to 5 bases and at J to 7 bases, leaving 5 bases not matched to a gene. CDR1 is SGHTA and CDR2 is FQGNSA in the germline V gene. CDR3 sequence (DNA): TGTGCCAGCAGCCCCGGACTAGCGGGAGGGTTCGGGGAGCTGTTTTTT. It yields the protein CASSPGLAGGFGELFF.

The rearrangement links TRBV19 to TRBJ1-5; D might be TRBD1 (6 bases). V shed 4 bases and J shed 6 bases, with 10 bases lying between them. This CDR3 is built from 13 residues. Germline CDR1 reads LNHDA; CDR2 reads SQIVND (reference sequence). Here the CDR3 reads CASSRGGGQPQHF. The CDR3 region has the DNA TGTGCCAGTAGTAGGGGGGGCGGTCAGCCCCAGCATTTT. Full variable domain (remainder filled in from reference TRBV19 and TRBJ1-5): DGGITQSPKYLFRKEGQNVTLSCEQNLNHDAMYWYRQDPGQGLRLIYYSQIVNDFQKGDIAEGYSVSREKKESFPLTVTSAQKNPTAFYLCASSRGGGQPQHFGDGTRLSIL.

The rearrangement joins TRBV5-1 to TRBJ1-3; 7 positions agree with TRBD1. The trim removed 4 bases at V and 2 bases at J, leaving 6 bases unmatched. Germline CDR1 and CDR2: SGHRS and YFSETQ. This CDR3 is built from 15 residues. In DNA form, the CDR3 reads TGCGCCAGCAGCCCGGGACAGCTTACTGGAAACACCATATATTTT. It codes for CASSPGQLTGNTIYF.

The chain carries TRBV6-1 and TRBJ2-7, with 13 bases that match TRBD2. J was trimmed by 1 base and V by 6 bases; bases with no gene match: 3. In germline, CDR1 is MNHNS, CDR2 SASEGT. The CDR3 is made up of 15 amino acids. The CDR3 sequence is CASRGTSGTSYEQYF. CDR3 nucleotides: TGTGCCAGCAGAGGGACTAGCGGGACTTCCTACGAGCAGTACTTC.

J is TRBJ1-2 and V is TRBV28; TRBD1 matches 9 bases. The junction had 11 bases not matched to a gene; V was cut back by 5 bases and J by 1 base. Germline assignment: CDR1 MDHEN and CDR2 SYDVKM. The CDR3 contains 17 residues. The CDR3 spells CASSGQGLGPVNYGYTF. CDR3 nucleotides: TGTGCCAGCAGTGGACAGGGGCTAGGTCCGGTTAACTATGGCTACACCTTC.

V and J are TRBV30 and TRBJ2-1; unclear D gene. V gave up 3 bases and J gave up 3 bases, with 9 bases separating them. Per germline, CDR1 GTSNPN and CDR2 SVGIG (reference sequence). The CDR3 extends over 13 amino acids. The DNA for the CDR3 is TGTGCCTGGAGGGTAGCTTTCTACAATGAGCAGTTCTTC. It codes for CAWRVAFYNEQFF.

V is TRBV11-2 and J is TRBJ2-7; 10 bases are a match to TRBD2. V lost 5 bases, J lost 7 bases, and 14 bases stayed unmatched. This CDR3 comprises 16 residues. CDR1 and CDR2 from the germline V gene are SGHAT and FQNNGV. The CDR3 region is CASSPVPGLAPLEQYF. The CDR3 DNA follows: TGTGCCAGCAGCCCAGTACCGGGACTAGCGCCCTTGGAGCAGTACTTC. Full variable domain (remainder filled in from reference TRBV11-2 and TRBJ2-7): EAGVAQSPRYKIIEKRQSVAFWCNPISGHATLYWYQQILGQGPKLLIQFQNNGVVDDSQLPKDRFSAERLKGVDSTLKIQPAKLEDSAVYLCASSPVPGLAPLEQYFGPGTRLTVT.

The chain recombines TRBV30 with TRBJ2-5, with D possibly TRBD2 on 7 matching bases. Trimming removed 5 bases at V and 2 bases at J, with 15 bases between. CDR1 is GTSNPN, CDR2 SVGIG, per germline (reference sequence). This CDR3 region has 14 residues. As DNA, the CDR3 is TGTGCCTGGGGGGCGGGGGCGTCTCAAGAGACCCAGTACTTC. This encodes CAWGAGASQETQYF.

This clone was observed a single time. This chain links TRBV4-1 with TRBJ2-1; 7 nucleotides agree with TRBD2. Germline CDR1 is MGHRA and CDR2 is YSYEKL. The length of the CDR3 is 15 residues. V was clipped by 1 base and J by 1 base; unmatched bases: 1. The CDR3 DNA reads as TGCGCCAGCAGCCAAGGCGGGAGTTCCTACAATGAGCAGTTCTTC. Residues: CASSQGGSSYNEQFF.

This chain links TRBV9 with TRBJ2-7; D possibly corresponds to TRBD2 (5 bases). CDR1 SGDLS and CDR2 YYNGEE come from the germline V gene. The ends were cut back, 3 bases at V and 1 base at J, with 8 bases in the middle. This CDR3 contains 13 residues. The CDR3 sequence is CASSEDSSYEQYF. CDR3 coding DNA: TGTGCCAGCAGCGAGGACTCTTCCTACGAGCAGTACTTC.

The CDR3 coding sequence is TGTGCCAGCTCACCTCTAGGGATCGGGAACTCTGGAAACACCATATATTTT. It codes for CASSPLGIGNSGNTIYF. The gene calls are TRBV18 and TRBJ1-3; the D is unclear. CDR1 KGHSH and CDR2 LQKENI come from the germline V gene. Deletions cut 3 bases from V and 0 bases from J, with 15 bases between. The CDR3 runs 17 residues.

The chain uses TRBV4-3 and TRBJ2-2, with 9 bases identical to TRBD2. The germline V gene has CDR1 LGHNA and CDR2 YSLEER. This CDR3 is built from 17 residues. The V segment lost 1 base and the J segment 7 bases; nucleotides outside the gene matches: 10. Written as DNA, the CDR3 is TGCGCCAGCAGCCAAGGGCGACTCCGCGGGGGGGGCGGGGAGCTGTTTTTT. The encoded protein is CASSQGRLRGGGGELFF.

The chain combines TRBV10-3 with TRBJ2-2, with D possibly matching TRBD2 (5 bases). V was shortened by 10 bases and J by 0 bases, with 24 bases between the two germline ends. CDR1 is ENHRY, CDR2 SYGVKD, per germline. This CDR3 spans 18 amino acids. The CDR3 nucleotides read TGTGCCAGCAGCCCTACCGTGAGTAGCGTACCGAACACCGGGGAGCTGTTTTTT. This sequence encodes CASSPTVSSVPNTGELFF.

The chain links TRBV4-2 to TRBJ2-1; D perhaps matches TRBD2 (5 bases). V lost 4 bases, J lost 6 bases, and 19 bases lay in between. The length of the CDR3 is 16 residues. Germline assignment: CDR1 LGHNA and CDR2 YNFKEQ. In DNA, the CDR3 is TGTGCCAGCAGCCCGGCGGCTTCTAGCCAATTCAATGAGCAGTTCTTC. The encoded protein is CASSPAASSQFNEQFF.